This TCR beta chain comes out of a study of beta chain features in type 1 diabetes. Study-wide results and limits: The analysis here could not establish whether HLA type shapes TCRB rearrangement. VDJ junctions from patients with type 1 diabetes contained fewer insertions and more deletions. For patients, the naive, central memory and Treg TCRB repertoires appeared more alike than for healthy donors.

Researchers reported sorting CD4+ naive, central memory, regulatory and stem cell-like memory cells via CD45RO/CCR7/CD25/CD127/CD95/CD27. This clone has just a few counts. Its specificity is unknown. Reverse transcription of all isolated RNA meant that expressed TCRB transcripts were sequenced. TCRdb's table, derived via immunoSEQ multiplex PCR, lists solely in-frame clones and lacks some. The sample contains a few hundred thousand clones, less than 15% of which appear only once. Per the germline V gene, CDR1 is SGHNT and CDR2 is YYREEE (reference sequence). This CDR3 is 15 amino acids long. The V and J ends lost 3 bases and 4 bases, in that order; junction bases with no gene match: 9.

This receptor was identified in a woman under 30 in good health. Sequencing was performed on naive CD4+ T cells from blood. The chain is built from TRBV5-4 and TRBJ1-1; 7 bases are a match to TRBD1. The CDR3 spells CASSSRTGRITEAFF. CDR3 sequence (DNA): TGTGCCAGCAGCTCACGGACAGGTAGAATCACTGAAGCTTTCTTT.